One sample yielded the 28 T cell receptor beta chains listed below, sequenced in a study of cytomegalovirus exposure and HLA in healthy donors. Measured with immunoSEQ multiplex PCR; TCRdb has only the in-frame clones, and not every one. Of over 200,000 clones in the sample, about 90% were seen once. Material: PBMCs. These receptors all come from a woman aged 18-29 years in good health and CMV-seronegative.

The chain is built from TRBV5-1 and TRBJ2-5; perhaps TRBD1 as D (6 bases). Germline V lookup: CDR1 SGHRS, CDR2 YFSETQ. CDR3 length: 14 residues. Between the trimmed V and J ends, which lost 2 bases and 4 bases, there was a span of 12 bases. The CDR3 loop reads CASSFRGYGETQYF. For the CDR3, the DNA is TGCGCCAGCAGCTTTAGGGGGTACGGAGAGACCCAGTACTTC. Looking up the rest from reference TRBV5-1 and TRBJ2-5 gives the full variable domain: KAGVTQTPRYLIKTRGQQVTLSCSPISGHRSVSWYQQTPGQGLQFLFEYFSETQRNKGNFPGRFSGRQFSNSRSEMNVSTLELGDSALYLCASSFRGYGETQYFGPGTRLLVL.

The CDR3 DNA follows: TGTGCCAGCACCTTGACTAGCGCGGGAGAGGAGGAGCAGTTCTTC. This codes for CASTLTSAGEEEQFF. This rearrangement joins TRBV13 to TRBJ2-1; 8 nucleotides align to TRBD2. The CDR3 consists of 15 residues. Unmatched junction bases numbered 15, after V lost 7 bases and J lost 10 bases. Germline V gene lookup returns CDR1 PRHDT and CDR2 FYEKMQ (reference sequence).

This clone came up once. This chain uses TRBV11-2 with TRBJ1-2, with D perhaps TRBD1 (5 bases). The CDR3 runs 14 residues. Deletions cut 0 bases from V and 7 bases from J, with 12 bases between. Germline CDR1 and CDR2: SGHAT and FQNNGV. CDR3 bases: TGTGCCAGCAGCTTAGATCTCGAAGGGGTTGGCTACACCTTC. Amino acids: CASSLDLEGVGYTF.

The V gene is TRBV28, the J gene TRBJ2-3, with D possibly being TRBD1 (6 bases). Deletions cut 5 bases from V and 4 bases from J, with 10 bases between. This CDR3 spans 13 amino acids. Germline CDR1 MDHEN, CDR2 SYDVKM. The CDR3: CASSVTGSDTQYF. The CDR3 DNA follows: TGTGCCAGCAGTGTAACAGGGTCAGATACGCAGTATTTT.

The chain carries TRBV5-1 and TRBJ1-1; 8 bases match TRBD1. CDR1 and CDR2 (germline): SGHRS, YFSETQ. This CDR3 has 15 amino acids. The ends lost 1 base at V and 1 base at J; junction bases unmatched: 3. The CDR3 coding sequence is TGCGCCAGCAGCTTGTTCCAGGGGGCGAACACTGAAGCTTTCTTT. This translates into CASSLFQGANTEAFF.

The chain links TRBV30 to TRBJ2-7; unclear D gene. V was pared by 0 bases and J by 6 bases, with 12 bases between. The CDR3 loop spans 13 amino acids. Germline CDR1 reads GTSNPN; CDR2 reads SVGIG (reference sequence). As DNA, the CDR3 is TGTGCCTGGAGTGTATCCGCGATTCGCGAGCAGTACTTC. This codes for CAWSVSAIREQYF.

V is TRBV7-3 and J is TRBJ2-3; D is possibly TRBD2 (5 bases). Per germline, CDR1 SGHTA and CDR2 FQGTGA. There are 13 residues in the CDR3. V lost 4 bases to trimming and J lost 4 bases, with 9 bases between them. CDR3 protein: CASSSSIPDTQYF. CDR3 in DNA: TGTGCCAGCAGCTCTAGCATTCCAGATACGCAGTATTTT.

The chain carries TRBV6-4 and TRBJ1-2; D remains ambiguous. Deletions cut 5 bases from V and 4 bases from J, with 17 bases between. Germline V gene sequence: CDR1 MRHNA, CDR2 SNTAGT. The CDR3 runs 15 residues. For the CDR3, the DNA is TGTGCCAGCAGTCCCGACCCAGGTCGCGTCTATGGCTACACCTTC. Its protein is CASSPDPGRVYGYTF.

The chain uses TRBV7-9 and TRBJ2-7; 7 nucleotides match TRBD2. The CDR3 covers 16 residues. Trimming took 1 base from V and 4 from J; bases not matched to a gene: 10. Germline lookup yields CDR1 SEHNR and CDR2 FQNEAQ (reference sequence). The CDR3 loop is CASSLVGGGASYEQYF. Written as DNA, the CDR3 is TGTGCCAGCAGCTTAGTAGGCGGGGGAGCTTCTTACGAGCAGTACTTC.

CDR3 sequence: CASSIGAQGIHEQFF. The CDR3 nucleotides are TGTGCCAGTAGTATAGGTGCACAGGGGATCCATGAGCAGTTCTTC. The chain recombines TRBV19 with TRBJ2-1, with TRBD1 identical over 7 bases. The trim removed 1 base at V and 8 bases at J, leaving 8 bases unmatched. Germline values: CDR1 LNHDA, CDR2 SQIVND (reference sequence). This CDR3 spans 15 amino acids. Using reference TRBV19 and TRBJ2-1 for the parts outside the CDR3, the full variable domain is DGGITQSPKYLFRKEGQNVTLSCEQNLNHDAMYWYRQDPGQGLRLIYYSQIVNDFQKGDIAEGYSVSREKKESFPLTVTSAQKNPTAFYLCASSIGAQGIHEQFFGPGTRLTVL.

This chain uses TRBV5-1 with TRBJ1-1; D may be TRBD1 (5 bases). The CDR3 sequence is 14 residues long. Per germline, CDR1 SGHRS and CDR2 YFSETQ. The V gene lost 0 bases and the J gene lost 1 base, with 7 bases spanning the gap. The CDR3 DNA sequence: TGCGCCAGCAGCTTGGACGGGGGGAACACTGAAGCTTTCTTT. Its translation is CASSLDGGNTEAFF.

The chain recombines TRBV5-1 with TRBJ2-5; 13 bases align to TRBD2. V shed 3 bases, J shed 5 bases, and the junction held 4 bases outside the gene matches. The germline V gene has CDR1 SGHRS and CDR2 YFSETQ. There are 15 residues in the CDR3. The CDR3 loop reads CASSSQTSGRETQYF. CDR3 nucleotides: TGCGCCAGCAGCTCGCAGACTAGCGGGAGGGAGACCCAGTACTTC.

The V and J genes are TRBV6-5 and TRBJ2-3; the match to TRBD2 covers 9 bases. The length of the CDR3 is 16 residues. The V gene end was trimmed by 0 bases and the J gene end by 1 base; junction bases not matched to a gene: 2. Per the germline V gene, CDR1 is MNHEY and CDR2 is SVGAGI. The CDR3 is CASSYSLAGGTDTQYF. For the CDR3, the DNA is TGTGCCAGCAGTTACTCATTAGCGGGAGGCACAGATACGCAGTATTTT.

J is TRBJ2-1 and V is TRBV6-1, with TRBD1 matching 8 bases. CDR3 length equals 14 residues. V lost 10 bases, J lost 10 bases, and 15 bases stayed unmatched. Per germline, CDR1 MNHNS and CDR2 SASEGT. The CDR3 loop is CATSDGTGTYEQFF. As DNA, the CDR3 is TGTGCCACTTCAGACGGGACAGGAACTTACGAGCAGTTCTTC.

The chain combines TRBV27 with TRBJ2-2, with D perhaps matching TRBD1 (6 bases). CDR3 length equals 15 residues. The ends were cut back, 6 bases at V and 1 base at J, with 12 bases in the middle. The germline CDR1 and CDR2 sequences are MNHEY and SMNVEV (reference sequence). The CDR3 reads CASRKVQGNTGELFF. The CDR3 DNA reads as TGTGCCAGCAGGAAGGTACAGGGGAACACCGGGGAGCTGTTTTTT.

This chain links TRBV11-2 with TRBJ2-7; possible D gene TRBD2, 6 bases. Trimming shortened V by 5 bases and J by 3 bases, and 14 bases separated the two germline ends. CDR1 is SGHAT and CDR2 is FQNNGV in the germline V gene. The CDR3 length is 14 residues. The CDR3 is CASSDPGLDYEQYF. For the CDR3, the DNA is TGTGCCAGCAGCGACCCGGGACTGGACTACGAGCAGTACTTC.

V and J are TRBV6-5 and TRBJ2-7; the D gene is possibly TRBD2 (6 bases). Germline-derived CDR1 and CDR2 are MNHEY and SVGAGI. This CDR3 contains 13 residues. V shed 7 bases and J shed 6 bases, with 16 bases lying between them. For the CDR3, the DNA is TGTGCCAGCAATACGGGAGAGAGCCGCGAGCAGTACTTC. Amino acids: CASNTGESREQYF.

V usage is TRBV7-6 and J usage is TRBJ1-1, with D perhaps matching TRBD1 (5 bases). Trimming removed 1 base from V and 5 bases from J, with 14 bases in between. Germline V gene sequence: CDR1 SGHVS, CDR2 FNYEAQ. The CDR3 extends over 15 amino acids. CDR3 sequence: CASSLDALPGTEAFF. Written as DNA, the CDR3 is TGTGCCAGCAGCTTAGACGCCCTACCAGGGACTGAAGCTTTCTTT.

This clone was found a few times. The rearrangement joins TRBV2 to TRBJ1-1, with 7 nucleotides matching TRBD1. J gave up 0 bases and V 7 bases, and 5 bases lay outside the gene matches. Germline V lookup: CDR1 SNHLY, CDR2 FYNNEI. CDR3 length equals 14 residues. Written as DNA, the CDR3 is TGTGCCAGCACCTCCGGGACAGTGAACACTGAAGCTTTCTTT. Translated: CASTSGTVNTEAFF.

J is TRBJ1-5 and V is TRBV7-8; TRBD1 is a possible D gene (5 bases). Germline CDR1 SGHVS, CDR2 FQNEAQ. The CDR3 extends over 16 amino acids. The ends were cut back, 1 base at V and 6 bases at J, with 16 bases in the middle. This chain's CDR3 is CASSLGLRQGGQPQHF. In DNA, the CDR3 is TGTGCCAGCAGCTTAGGTCTTCGGCAGGGAGGTCAGCCCCAGCATTTT. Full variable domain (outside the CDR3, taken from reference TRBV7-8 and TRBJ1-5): GAGVSQSPRYKVAKRGQDVALRCDPISGHVSLFWYQQALGQGPEFLTYFQNEAQLDKSGLPSDRFFAERPEGSVSTLKIQRTQQEDSAVYLCASSLGLRQGGQPQHFGDGTRLSIL.

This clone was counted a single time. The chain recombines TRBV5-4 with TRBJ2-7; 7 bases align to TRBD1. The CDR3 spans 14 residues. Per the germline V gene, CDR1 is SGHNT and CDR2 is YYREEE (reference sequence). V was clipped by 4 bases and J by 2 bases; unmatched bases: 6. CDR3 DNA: TGTGCCAGCAGCAAGGACAGGTTCGCCTACGAGCAGTACTTC. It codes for CASSKDRFAYEQYF.

The CDR3 DNA is TGTGCCAGCAGTGAGGAGGGAATGCATGGCTACACCTTC. Protein product: CASSEEGMHGYTF. V and J are TRBV6-1 and TRBJ1-2; no firm D call. V lost 3 bases and J 6 bases, leaving 11 bases between the germline ends. Germline-derived CDR1 and CDR2 are MNHNS and SASEGT. The CDR3 has 13 residues.

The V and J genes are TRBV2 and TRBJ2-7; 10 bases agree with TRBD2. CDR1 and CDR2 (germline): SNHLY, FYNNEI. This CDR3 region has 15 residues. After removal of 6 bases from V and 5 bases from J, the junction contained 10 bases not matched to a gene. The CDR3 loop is CASRKGLASGHEQYF. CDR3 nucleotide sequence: TGTGCCAGCAGGAAGGGACTAGCGAGCGGCCACGAGCAGTACTTC.

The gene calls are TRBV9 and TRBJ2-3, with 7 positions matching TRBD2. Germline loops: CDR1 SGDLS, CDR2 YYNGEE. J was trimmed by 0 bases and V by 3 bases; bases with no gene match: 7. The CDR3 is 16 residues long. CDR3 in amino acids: CASSGFLAESTDTQYF. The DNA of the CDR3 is TGTGCCAGCAGCGGGTTCCTAGCGGAGAGCACAGATACGCAGTATTTT. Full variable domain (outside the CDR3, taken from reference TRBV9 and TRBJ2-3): DSGVTQTPKHLITATGQRVTLRCSPRSGDLSVYWYQQSLDQGLQFLIQYYNGEERAKGNILERFSAQQFPDLHSELNLSSLELGDSALYFCASSGFLAESTDTQYFGPGTRLTVL.

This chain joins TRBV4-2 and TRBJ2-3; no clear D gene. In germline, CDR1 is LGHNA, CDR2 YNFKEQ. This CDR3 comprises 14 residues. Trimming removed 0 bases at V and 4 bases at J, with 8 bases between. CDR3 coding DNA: TGTGCCAGCAGCCAAGATGAGCTCCCAGATACGCAGTATTTT. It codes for CASSQDELPDTQYF.

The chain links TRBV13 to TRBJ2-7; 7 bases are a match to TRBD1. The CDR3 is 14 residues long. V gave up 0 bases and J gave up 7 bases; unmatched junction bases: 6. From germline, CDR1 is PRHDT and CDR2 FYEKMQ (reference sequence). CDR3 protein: CASSLGTGLREQYF. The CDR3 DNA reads TGTGCCAGCAGCTTAGGGACAGGGTTGAGGGAGCAGTACTTC.

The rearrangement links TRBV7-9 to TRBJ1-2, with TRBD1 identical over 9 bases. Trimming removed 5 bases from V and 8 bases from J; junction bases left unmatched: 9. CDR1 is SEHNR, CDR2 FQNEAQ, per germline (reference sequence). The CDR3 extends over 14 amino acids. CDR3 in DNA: TGTGCCAGCAGCGTCATTTACAGGGGGCAAGGCTACACCTTC. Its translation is CASSVIYRGQGYTF.

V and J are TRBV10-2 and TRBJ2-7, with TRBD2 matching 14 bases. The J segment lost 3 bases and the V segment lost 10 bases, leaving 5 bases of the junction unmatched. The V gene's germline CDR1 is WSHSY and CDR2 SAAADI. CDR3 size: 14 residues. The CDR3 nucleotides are TGCGCCACCCTGGGACTAGCGGGAGTCTACGAGCAGTACTTC. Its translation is CATLGLAGVYEQYF.